The 27 T cell receptor beta chains reported below all come from one sample, sequenced in a study of T cell responses to AZD1222 COVID-19 vaccine. Profiled with immunoSEQ multiplex PCR; TCRdb holds only in-frame clones, not every one. The table has roughly 100,000 clones, roughly 91% seen once; the top ten hold 3.5% to 4.5%. The sequenced sample was peripheral blood, obtained on day 0 of AZD1222 vaccination. Receptors originate from an adult in good health.

The rearrangement joins TRBV10-3 to TRBJ2-3, with D perhaps matching TRBD2 (6 bases). This CDR3 is 14 amino acids long. Germline-derived CDR1 and CDR2 are ENHRY and SYGVKD. Trimming shortened V by 10 bases and J by 5 bases, and 19 bases separated the two germline ends. CDR3: CATKEEGRVDTQYF. The CDR3 coding sequence is TGTGCCACCAAAGAGGAGGGGCGGGTAGATACGCAGTATTTT.

V gene TRBV10-2 combines with J gene TRBJ1-1, with D unresolved. The CDR3 has 11 amino acids. In germline, CDR1 is WSHSY, CDR2 SAAADI. Trimming pared 3 bases from V and 3 bases from J, leaving 2 bases between. This CDR3 is CASSEYTEAFF. CDR3 in DNA: TGCGCCAGCAGTGAATACACTGAAGCTTTCTTT.

The V call is TRBV11-2, the J call TRBJ1-2, with 7 bases matching TRBD1. The CDR3 runs to 14 residues. Germline V gene data show CDR1 as SGHAT and CDR2 as FQNNGV. V was clipped by 5 bases and J by 4 bases; unmatched bases: 7. The CDR3 sequence: CASSHLDRLYGYTF. CDR3 coding DNA: TGTGCCAGCAGCCATTTGGACAGGCTCTATGGCTACACCTTC.

The genes are TRBV5-6 and TRBJ1-4, with 9 bases fitting TRBD1. Trimming at V came to 4 bases and at J to 7 bases, leaving 5 bases not matched to a gene. The germline CDR1 and CDR2 sequences are SGHDT and YYEEEE. The CDR3 is 14 amino acids. In nucleotides, the CDR3 is TGTGCCAGCAGCGTGGGGACAGGGTCTGAAAAACTGTTTTTT. Protein: CASSVGTGSEKLFF.

V and J are TRBV5-1 and TRBJ1-1; D is ambiguous. Between the trimmed V and J ends, which lost 5 bases and 1 base, there was a span of 12 bases. Germline CDR1 and CDR2: SGHRS and YFSETQ. CDR3 length: 14 residues. CDR3 loop: CASRMIGPNTEAFF. The CDR3 coding sequence is TGCGCCAGCAGGATGATCGGGCCGAACACTGAAGCTTTCTTT.

In DNA form, the CDR3 reads TGTGCCACCTCTAACACAGGGACAGGGAACTATGGCTACACCTTC. Residues: CATSNTGTGNYGYTF. This chain joins TRBV19 and TRBJ1-2; 9 positions agree with TRBD1. This CDR3 comprises 15 residues. In germline, CDR1 is LNHDA, CDR2 SQIVND (reference sequence). V shed 10 bases, J shed 2 bases, and the junction held 11 bases outside the gene matches. The whole variable domain, filled in from reference TRBV19 and TRBJ1-2, reads DGGITQSPKYLFRKEGQNVTLSCEQNLNHDAMYWYRQDPGQGLRLIYYSQIVNDFQKGDIAEGYSVSREKKESFPLTVTSAQKNPTAFYLCATSNTGTGNYGYTFGSGTRLTVV.

This rearrangement joins TRBV11-2 to TRBJ2-5; a possible D gene is TRBD2 (6 bases). Trimming removed 5 bases from V and 5 bases from J, with 15 bases in between. The CDR3 extends over 14 amino acids. Germline V gene sequence: CDR1 SGHAT, CDR2 FQNNGV. For the CDR3, the DNA is TGTGCCAGCAGCATGCAGGGAGGTTGGGAGACCCAGTACTTC. Translated: CASSMQGGWETQYF.

The V gene is TRBV28, the J gene TRBJ2-1; D not resolved. The V end lost 10 bases, the J end lost 10 bases, and 11 bases lay between the germline ends. Germline V CDR1 and CDR2: MDHEN, SYDVKM. The CDR3 sequence is 10 residues long. This CDR3 is CATFWEEQFF. The CDR3 DNA reads as TGTGCCACCTTTTGGGAAGAGCAGTTCTTC.

V gene TRBV7-9 combines with J gene TRBJ1-1; 10 bases map to TRBD1. Germline V gives CDR1 SEHNR, CDR2 FQNEAQ (reference sequence). This CDR3 contains 15 residues. V gave up 4 bases and J gave up 3 bases; unmatched junction bases: 5. The CDR3, as DNA: TGTGCCAGCAGCTCCCCGACAGGGGGCTACACTGAAGCTTTCTTT. Its translation is CASSSPTGGYTEAFF.

This sequence joins TRBV28 and TRBJ1-5; perhaps TRBD1 as D (6 bases). V was clipped by 5 bases and J by 6 bases, with 17 bases between them. The length of the CDR3 is 15 residues. Germline V gene lookup returns CDR1 MDHEN and CDR2 SYDVKM. The CDR3 nucleotides are TGTGCCAGCAGTCAATTGACAGGAGGTGGTCAGCCCCAGCATTTT. Amino acid sequence: CASSQLTGGGQPQHF.

V is TRBV19 and J is TRBJ1-5; D call uncertain. Germline V gene lookup returns CDR1 LNHDA and CDR2 SQIVND (reference sequence). The germline V and J ends were trimmed by 1 base and 6 bases, with 10 bases remaining between them. The CDR3 contains 14 residues. As DNA, the CDR3 is TGTGCCAGTAGTATAGCGTCCCGGAGTCAGCCCCAGCATTTT. Its protein is CASSIASRSQPQHF.

The chain carries TRBV9 and TRBJ2-3; TRBD1 is a possible D gene (6 bases). Trimming took off 2 bases at V and 5 bases at J, with 15 bases between the two ends. CDR1 is SGDLS, CDR2 YYNGEE, per germline. The CDR3 is made up of 15 amino acids. Here the CDR3 DNA reads TGTGCCAGCAGCGTCTGGACAGCTTCCAAAGATACGCAGTATTTT. Its protein product is CASSVWTASKDTQYF. Drawing the rest from reference TRBV9 and TRBJ2-3, the complete variable domain is DSGVTQTPKHLITATGQRVTLRCSPRSGDLSVYWYQQSLDQGLQFLIQYYNGEERAKGNILERFSAQQFPDLHSELNLSSLELGDSALYFCASSVWTASKDTQYFGPGTRLTVL.

The V and J genes are TRBV27 and TRBJ1-6; 8 bases map to TRBD1. This CDR3 region has 17 residues. J gave up 0 bases and V 5 bases, and 6 bases lay outside the gene matches. Germline CDR1 and CDR2: MNHEY and SMNVEV (reference sequence). CDR3 in amino acids: CASSTRQGSSYNSPLHF. In DNA form, the CDR3 reads TGTGCCAGCAGTACCAGACAGGGGAGCTCCTATAATTCACCCCTCCACTTT.

V usage is TRBV5-1 and J usage is TRBJ2-7; 10 bases line up with TRBD2. The CDR3 has 16 residues. In germline, CDR1 is SGHRS, CDR2 YFSETQ. Trimming took 0 bases from V and 0 from J; bases not matched to a gene: 3. The CDR3 loop reads CASSLASGGVSYEQYF. In DNA, the CDR3 is TGCGCCAGCAGCTTGGCCAGCGGGGGGGTCTCCTACGAGCAGTACTTC.

The CDR3 reads CASSPSADIYNSPLHF. CDR3 nucleotide sequence: TGTGCCAGCAGCCCTTCGGCAGACATTTATAATTCACCCCTCCACTTT. The chain carries TRBV27 and TRBJ1-6, with no clear D. Trimming shortened V by 6 bases and J by 4 bases, and 16 bases separated the two germline ends. This CDR3 is 16 amino acids long. Germline V lookup: CDR1 MNHEY, CDR2 SMNVEV (reference sequence).

The gene calls are TRBV29-1 and TRBJ1-2; perhaps TRBD1 as D (6 bases). Trimming removed 5 bases at V and 5 bases at J, with 18 bases between. The CDR3 consists of 14 residues. Germline loops: CDR1 SQVTM, CDR2 ANQGSEA. This CDR3 is CSVRNRDTRYGYTF. CDR3 coding DNA: TGCAGCGTTCGAAATCGGGACACTCGATATGGCTACACCTTC. The full variable domain, its missing parts supplied by reference TRBV29-1 and TRBJ1-2, is SAVISQKPSRDICQRGTSLTIQCQVDSQVTMMFWYRQQPGQSLTLIATANQGSEATYESGFVIDKFPISRPNLTFSTLTVSNMSPEDSSIYLCSVRNRDTRYGYTFGSGTRLTVV.

V is TRBV11-2 and J is TRBJ2-2; 8 bases fit TRBD1. CDR3 size: 16 residues. The trim removed 3 bases at V and 4 bases at J, leaving 7 bases unmatched. Per the germline V gene, CDR1 is SGHAT and CDR2 is FQNNGV. CDR3 nucleotides: TGTGCCAGCAGCTTTGGACAGGGCGTTGGCACCGGGGAGCTGTTTTTT. Translation gives CASSFGQGVGTGELFF.

About this clone itself: The same CDR3 can be traced to other DNA sequences in this sample. The chain couples TRBV29-1 to TRBJ1-1; D gene unclear. Trimming removed 7 bases from V and 1 base from J, with 4 bases in between. Germline CDR1 reads SQVTM; CDR2 reads ANQGSEA. The CDR3 is 10 residues long. The DNA for the CDR3 is TGCAGCGCCCAGAACACTGAAGCTTTCTTT. As protein: CSAQNTEAFF.

This clone was seen just once. The chain uses TRBV30 and TRBJ1-2; D unresolved. V gave up 0 bases and J gave up 8 bases, with 10 bases separating them. The CDR3 length is 12 residues. From germline, CDR1 is GTSNPN and CDR2 SVGIG (reference sequence). In DNA form, the CDR3 reads TGTGCCTGGAGTGTCCCGAGTGGGGGCTACACCTTC. Protein product: CAWSVPSGGYTF.

V gene TRBV2 combines with J gene TRBJ2-5; TRBD2 matches at 8 bases. Germline V gene sequence: CDR1 SNHLY, CDR2 FYNNEI. With 9 bases clipped from V and 4 bases from J, the junction kept 7 bases outside the gene matches. The CDR3 covers 13 residues. The CDR3 protein is CARSGSVGETQYF. The CDR3 DNA follows: TGTGCCAGGAGCGGGAGTGTGGGAGAGACCCAGTACTTC.

The chain has TRBV2 and TRBJ1-6; D unclear. The V end lost 1 base, the J end lost 9 bases, and 7 bases lay between the germline ends. Germline CDR1 is SNHLY and CDR2 is FYNNEI. The CDR3 consists of 13 residues. CDR3 nucleotides: TGTGCCAGCAGTGAAGGACTCGGTTCACCCCTCCACTTT. Encoded protein: CASSEGLGSPLHF.

The chain couples TRBV6-5 to TRBJ2-7; D is unclear. CDR3 length: 12 amino acids. The V gene's germline CDR1 is MNHEY and CDR2 SVGAGI. Trimming took off 5 bases at V and 4 bases at J, with 9 bases between the two ends. The CDR3 nucleotides read TGTGCCAGCAGTCTCCTGGGGTACGAGCAGTACTTC. Translating gives CASSLLGYEQYF.

This chain connects TRBV3-1 (or the pseudogene TRBV3-2) to TRBJ1-1; a weak D match, TRBD1 (6 bases). There are 12 residues in the CDR3. Germline-derived CDR1 and CDR2 are LGHDT and YNNKEL (reference sequence). Deletions cut 10 bases from V and 4 bases from J, with 13 bases between. This chain's CDR3 is CATGGRGTEAFF. CDR3 DNA: TGTGCCACCGGGGGCAGGGGCACTGAAGCTTTCTTT.

The rearrangement joins TRBV2 to TRBJ1-5; 8 bases align to TRBD1. CDR1 SNHLY and CDR2 FYNNEI come from the germline V gene. The CDR3 loop spans 14 amino acids. Trimming took 5 bases from V and 5 from J; bases not matched to a gene: 5. CDR3 in amino acids: CASSPGGKDQPQHF. CDR3 DNA sequence: TGTGCCAGCAGTCCAGGGGGCAAAGATCAGCCCCAGCATTTT. Looking up the rest from reference TRBV2 and TRBJ1-5 gives the full variable domain: EPEVTQTPSHQVTQMGQEVILRCVPISNHLYFYWYRQILGQKVEFLVSFYNNEISEKSEIFDDQFSVERPDGSNFTLKIRSTKLEDSAMYFCASSPGGKDQPQHFGDGTRLSIL.

This chain connects TRBV29-1 to TRBJ1-2; possible D gene TRBD1, 5 bases. The CDR3 loop spans 11 amino acids. Germline V lookup: CDR1 SQVTM, CDR2 ANQGSEA. Trimming took 7 bases from V and 5 from J, leaving 11 bases between them. The CDR3 protein is CSADNLYGYTF. The CDR3 nucleotides are TGCAGCGCGGACAACCTATATGGCTACACCTTC.

The V call is TRBV7-9, the J call TRBJ1-1; D not resolved. The CDR3 is 13 residues long. Germline values: CDR1 SEHNR, CDR2 FQNEAQ (reference sequence). V lost 1 base and J 7 bases, leaving 10 bases between the germline ends. This CDR3 reads CASSLVGVVEAFF. Written as DNA, the CDR3 is TGTGCCAGCAGCTTAGTTGGTGTTGTTGAAGCTTTCTTT.

The V and J genes are TRBV30 and TRBJ1-6; no clear D gene. Between the trimmed V and J ends, which lost 1 base and 10 bases, there was a span of 17 bases. The CDR3 spans 15 residues. Per the germline V gene, CDR1 is GTSNPN and CDR2 is SVGIG (reference sequence). The CDR3 DNA reads as TGTGCCTGGAGTGCGTCACCCGACGGATTCTCACCCCTCCACTTT. Encoded protein: CAWSASPDGFSPLHF. Full variable domain (outside the CDR3, taken from reference TRBV30 and TRBJ1-6): SQTIHQWPATLVQPVGSPLSLECTVEGTSNPNLYWYRQAAGRGLQLLFYSVGIGQISSEVPQNLSASRPQDRQFILSSKKLLLSDSGFYLCAWSASPDGFSPLHFGNGTRLTVT.